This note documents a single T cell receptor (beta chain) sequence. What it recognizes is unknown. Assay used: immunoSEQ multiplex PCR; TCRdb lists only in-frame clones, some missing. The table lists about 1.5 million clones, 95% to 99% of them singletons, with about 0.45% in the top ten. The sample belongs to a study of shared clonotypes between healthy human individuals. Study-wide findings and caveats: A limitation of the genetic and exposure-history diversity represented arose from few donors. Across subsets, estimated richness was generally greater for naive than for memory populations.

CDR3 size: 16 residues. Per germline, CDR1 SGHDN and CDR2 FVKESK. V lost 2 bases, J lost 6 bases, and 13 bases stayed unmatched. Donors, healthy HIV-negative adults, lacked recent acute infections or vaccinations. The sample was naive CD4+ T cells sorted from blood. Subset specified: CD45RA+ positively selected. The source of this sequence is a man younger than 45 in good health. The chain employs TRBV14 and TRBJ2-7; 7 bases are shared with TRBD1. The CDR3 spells CASSQTTTGFFGEQYF. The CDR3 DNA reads TGTGCCAGCAGCCAAACAACGACAGGGTTCTTTGGCGAGCAGTACTTC.